One and the same sample provided the 25 T cell receptor beta chains below, sequenced in a study of cytomegalovirus exposure and HLA in healthy donors. Primers: 60 Vbeta forward and 13 Jbeta reverse. Assay: immunoSEQ multiplex PCR; the TCRdb copy retains only in-frame clones and omits some. This table has about 170,000 clones, about 81% appearing once. Sample: PBMCs. Receptors originate from a woman aged 18-35 years in good health and CMV-seronegative.

This clone was counted between two and nine times. V and J are TRBV7-2 and TRBJ2-5, with D tentatively TRBD1 (7 bases). Germline CDR1 and CDR2: SGHTA and FQGNSA. V lost 4 bases and J lost 7, with 13 bases in between. The CDR3 consists of 13 residues. The CDR3 region has the DNA TGTGCCAGCAGCTCACCCCAGGGGGGGACCCAGTACTTC. Protein product: CASSSPQGGTQYF.

This sequence joins TRBV19 and TRBJ1-2; possibly TRBD1 for D (6 bases). The CDR3 has 16 amino acids. Germline CDR1 is LNHDA and CDR2 is SQIVND (reference sequence). V lost 2 bases and J lost 3, with 16 bases in between. The CDR3 DNA reads TGTGCCAGTAGTATAAGAGGAGGCAGGGGTTACTATGGCTACACCTTC. Protein: CASSIRGGRGYYGYTF. The whole variable domain, filled in from reference TRBV19 and TRBJ1-2, reads DGGITQSPKYLFRKEGQNVTLSCEQNLNHDAMYWYRQDPGQGLRLIYYSQIVNDFQKGDIAEGYSVSREKKESFPLTVTSAQKNPTAFYLCASSIRGGRGYYGYTFGSGTRLTVV.

The chain carries TRBV29-1 and TRBJ1-1; TRBD1 might be the D (5 bases). Between the trimmed V and J ends, which lost 6 bases and 0 bases, there was a span of 8 bases. CDR1 and CDR2 (germline): SQVTM, ANQGSEA. The CDR3 consists of 12 residues. In nucleotides, the CDR3 is TGCAGCGTGGAACAGGTGAACACTGAAGCTTTCTTT. This gives the protein CSVEQVNTEAFF.

Only a few counts were recorded for this clone. This chain links TRBV14 with TRBJ2-3; 10 bases match TRBD2. The ends lost 8 bases at V and 2 bases at J; junction bases unmatched: 7. The CDR3 extends over 15 amino acids. CDR1 and CDR2 from the germline V gene are SGHDN and FVKESK. CDR3 nucleotides: TGTGCCAGCGGGGTAGCGGGAGGCACCACAGATACGCAGTATTTT. It codes for CASGVAGGTTDTQYF.

V usage is TRBV27 and J usage is TRBJ2-1; TRBD2 agrees at 8 bases. With 5 bases clipped from V and 4 bases from J, the junction kept 7 bases outside the gene matches. The CDR3 runs to 15 residues. Germline values: CDR1 MNHEY, CDR2 SMNVEV (reference sequence). The CDR3 nucleotides read TGTGCCAGCAGTATCGGGGGACTAGTGTACAATGAGCAGTTCTTC. Translating it yields CASSIGGLVYNEQFF.

The gene calls are TRBV5-4 and TRBJ1-5; no reliable D call. V was cut by 0 bases and J by 9 bases, with 13 bases left in between. Germline CDR1 is SGHNT and CDR2 is YYREEE (reference sequence). The CDR3 has 14 amino acids. The CDR3 loop is CASSLVPSESPQHF. DNA of the CDR3: TGTGCCAGCAGCTTGGTCCCCTCCGAGTCGCCCCAGCATTTT.

The table lists this clone with a count of one. The chain couples TRBV6-1 to TRBJ1-1, with 10 bases lining up with TRBD1. Germline CDR1 and CDR2: MNHNS and SASEGT. This CDR3 is 16 amino acids long. With 1 base clipped from V and 8 bases from J, the junction kept 10 bases outside the gene matches. Written as DNA, the CDR3 is TGTGCCAGCAGTGAAGTCGCCGGGACAGGGGAACGGGAAGCTTTCTTT. As protein: CASSEVAGTGEREAFF.

This clone was observed once. The CDR3: CASSLAGELFF. In nucleotides, the CDR3 is TGTGCCAGCAGTCTCGCCGGGGAGCTGTTTTTT. This chain connects TRBV6-5 to TRBJ2-2; no clear D. The V end was cut by 5 bases, the J end by 6 bases, with 4 bases between. CDR1 is MNHEY and CDR2 is SVGAGI in the germline V gene. The CDR3 is 11 residues long.

This clone was picked up one time. The V call is TRBV28, the J call TRBJ1-5, with D maybe TRBD1 (6 bases). The CDR3 is made up of 14 amino acids. CDR1 MDHEN and CDR2 SYDVKM come from the germline V gene. V shed 9 bases and J shed 6 bases, with 18 bases lying between them. CDR3 loop: CASWDSGGVQPQHF. Here the CDR3 DNA reads TGTGCCAGTTGGGACTCGGGGGGCGTTCAGCCCCAGCATTTT.

The V gene is TRBV7-2, the J gene TRBJ1-2; no clear D. In germline, CDR1 is SGHTA, CDR2 FQGNSA. The V gene lost 0 bases and the J gene lost 0 bases, with 11 bases spanning the gap. The CDR3 loop spans 16 amino acids. The CDR3 coding sequence is TGTGCCAGCAGCTTAGCAGTGGGCACCACTAACTATGGCTACACCTTC. This gives the protein CASSLAVGTTNYGYTF. The full variable domain, completed using reference TRBV7-2 and TRBJ1-2, is GAGVSQSPSNKVTEKGKDVELRCDPISGHTALYWYRQSLGQGLEFLIYFQGNSAPDKSGLPSDRFSAERTGGSVSTLTIQRTQQEDSAVYLCASSLAVGTTNYGYTFGSGTRLTVV.

As regards this clone: One junction end does not reproduce the germline sequence, and a read error may be involved. This chain links TRBV7-9 with TRBJ2-4, with D perhaps matching TRBD2 (7 bases). Germline CDR1 and CDR2: SEHNR and FQNEAQ (reference sequence). This CDR3 is 13 amino acids long. CDR3 DNA sequence: TGTTCCAGCAGCGTCAGGGGAGGGGACATTCAGTACTTC. This sequence encodes CSSSVRGGDIQYF.

V gene TRBV18 combines with J gene TRBJ2-1; D is perhaps TRBD1 (6 bases). Germline CDR1 reads KGHSH; CDR2 reads LQKENI. V was shortened by 0 bases and J by 12 bases, with 15 bases between the two germline ends. The CDR3 covers 14 residues. The CDR3 coding sequence is TGTGCCAGCTCACCACCGGACAGAGCTGTTAGGCAGTTCTTC. It specifies CASSPPDRAVRQFF.

In its sample, this clone was seen once. The chain is built from TRBV5-1 and TRBJ2-7; 10 nucleotides line up with TRBD1. The CDR3 sequence is 16 residues long. Per germline, CDR1 SGHRS and CDR2 YFSETQ. The trim removed 2 bases at V and 5 bases at J, leaving 10 bases unmatched. CDR3 DNA sequence: TGCGCCAGCAGCTTAATCGCCGGGACAGGGGACAACGAGCAGTACTTC. Encoded protein: CASSLIAGTGDNEQYF.

V usage is TRBV7-3 and J usage is TRBJ1-2, with a weak D call TRBD1 (6 bases). The ends were cut back, 4 bases at V and 4 bases at J, with 10 bases in the middle. Germline V gene lookup returns CDR1 SGHTA and CDR2 FQGTGA. This CDR3 is built from 13 residues. CDR3 sequence: CASSSLTGYGYTF. The CDR3 DNA sequence: TGTGCCAGCAGCTCATTGACAGGCTATGGCTACACCTTC.

This chain uses TRBV11-2 with TRBJ2-7; TRBD1 matches at 8 bases. CDR3 size: 16 residues. The V gene's germline CDR1 is SGHAT and CDR2 FQNNGV. J gave up 4 bases and V 1 base, and 9 bases lay outside the gene matches. The CDR3 protein is CASSLVIGQGRYEQYF. CDR3 bases: TGTGCCAGCAGCTTAGTTATCGGACAGGGCCGTTACGAGCAGTACTTC.

The chain has TRBV7-2 and TRBJ2-2; D is unresolved. In germline, CDR1 is SGHTA, CDR2 FQGNSA. Between the trimmed V and J ends, which lost 3 bases and 4 bases, there was a span of 6 bases. This CDR3 has 13 amino acids. CDR3 in amino acids: CASSFLSTGELFF. For the CDR3, the DNA is TGTGCCAGCAGCTTCCTGAGCACCGGGGAGCTGTTTTTT.

The chain carries TRBV19 and TRBJ1-2; TRBD1 aligns across 7 bases. The CDR3 covers 18 residues. V was pared by 4 bases and J by 5 bases, with 19 bases of the junction left unmatched. Germline V CDR1 and CDR2: LNHDA, SQIVND (reference sequence). The CDR3 DNA reads as TGTGCCAGTAGTAACCGGGACAGAATAACCCCGTGGAATTATGGCTACACCTTC. Translated, it gives CASSNRDRITPWNYGYTF.

The chain recombines TRBV10-3 with TRBJ2-7; D perhaps matches TRBD2 (6 bases). This CDR3 has 16 residues. V lost 2 bases and J lost 1, with 15 bases in between. The germline V gene has CDR1 ENHRY and CDR2 SYGVKD. The CDR3 spells CAISEASAPRSYEQYF. CDR3 in DNA: TGTGCCATCAGTGAGGCTAGCGCCCCGCGGTCCTACGAGCAGTACTTC.

This sequence joins TRBV11-2 and TRBJ2-5; 8 nucleotides align to TRBD2. CDR1 and CDR2 (germline): SGHAT, FQNNGV. Trimming cost V 3 bases and J 4 bases; bases outside gene matches: 1. The CDR3 consists of 13 residues. CDR3 in amino acids: CASSFGGGETQYF. CDR3 DNA: TGTGCCAGCAGCTTCGGGGGGGGAGAGACCCAGTACTTC. Supplemented by reference TRBV11-2 and TRBJ2-5, the full variable domain reads EAGVAQSPRYKIIEKRQSVAFWCNPISGHATLYWYQQILGQGPKLLIQFQNNGVVDDSQLPKDRFSAERLKGVDSTLKIQPAKLEDSAVYLCASSFGGGETQYFGPGTRLLVL.

This clone was found once. V usage is TRBV19 and J usage is TRBJ2-2; TRBD1 matches 11 bases. This CDR3 has 17 amino acids. Germline CDR1 reads LNHDA; CDR2 reads SQIVND (reference sequence). The V and J ends lost 3 bases and 7 bases, in that order; junction bases with no gene match: 10. CDR3 nucleotide sequence: TGTGCCAGTAGTATGGGGGACAGGGGGTTTTTGGACGGGGAGCTGTTTTTT. This codes for CASSMGDRGFLDGELFF.

The chain uses TRBV5-1 and TRBJ1-6; 7 bases align to TRBD1. The V and J ends lost 4 bases and 11 bases, in that order; junction bases with no gene match: 18. Germline loops: CDR1 SGHRS, CDR2 YFSETQ. This CDR3 contains 17 residues. Written as DNA, the CDR3 is TGCGCCAGCAGCGCTACCGAAACGACAGGGTTCAGTGCACCCCTCCACTTT. The encoded protein is CASSATETTGFSAPLHF.

J is TRBJ1-1 and V is TRBV30; D is unclear. The germline CDR1 and CDR2 sequences are GTSNPN and SVGIG (reference sequence). Trimming took 2 bases from V and 2 from J, leaving 3 bases between them. This CDR3 contains 11 residues. The CDR3, as DNA: TGTGCCTGGAGTCGTAACACTGAAGCTTTCTTT. Amino acid sequence: CAWSRNTEAFF.

The gene calls are TRBV5-4 and TRBJ2-7, with TRBD2 as a possible D gene (6 bases). Per the germline V gene, CDR1 is SGHNT and CDR2 is YYREEE (reference sequence). The CDR3 runs to 16 residues. The ends were cut back, 0 bases at V and 6 bases at J, with 19 bases in the middle. The CDR3 DNA sequence: TGTGCCAGCAGCTTGGCCGGGGGTTCTACCCTTCGCGAGCAGTACTTC. This sequence encodes CASSLAGGSTLREQYF.

J is TRBJ1-1 and V is TRBV4-1; D gene unclear. This CDR3 is built from 15 residues. V gave up 2 bases and J gave up 1 base, with 11 bases separating them. Germline CDR1 and CDR2: MGHRA and YSYEKL. This CDR3 reads CASSQPRAGNTEAFF. CDR3 sequence (DNA): TGCGCCAGCAGCCAACCTCGTGCGGGGAACACTGAAGCTTTCTTT.

This clone was counted between two and nine times. V gene TRBV28 combines with J gene TRBJ2-5, with D possibly being TRBD2 (5 bases). The CDR3 totals 14 residues. V gave up 6 bases and J gave up 5 bases, with 16 bases separating them. Germline V gene lookup returns CDR1 MDHEN and CDR2 SYDVKM. CDR3 coding DNA: TGTGCCAGCAGCCCCCCGCGGGTGCGGGAGACCCAGTACTTC. This codes for CASSPPRVRETQYF. Variable domain in full (rest from reference TRBV28 and TRBJ2-5): DVKVTQSSRYLVKRTGEKVFLECVQDMDHENMFWYRQDPGLGLRLIYFSYDVKMKEKGDIPEGYSVSREKKERFSLILESASTNQTSMYLCASSPPRVRETQYFGPGTRLLVL.